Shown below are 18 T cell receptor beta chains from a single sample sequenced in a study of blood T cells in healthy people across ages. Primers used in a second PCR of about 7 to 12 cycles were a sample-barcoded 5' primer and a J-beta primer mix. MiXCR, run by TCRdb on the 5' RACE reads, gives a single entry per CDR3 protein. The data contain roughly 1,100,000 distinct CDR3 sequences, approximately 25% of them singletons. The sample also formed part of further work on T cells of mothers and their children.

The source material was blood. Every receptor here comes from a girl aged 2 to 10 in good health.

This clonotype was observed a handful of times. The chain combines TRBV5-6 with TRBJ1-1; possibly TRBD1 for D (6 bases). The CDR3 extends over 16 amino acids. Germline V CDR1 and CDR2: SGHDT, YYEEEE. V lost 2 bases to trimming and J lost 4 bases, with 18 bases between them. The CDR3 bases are TGTGCCAGCAGCTTTGGCCATCGGGGGCGCCTCACTGAAGCTTTCTTT. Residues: CASSFGHRGRLTEAFF.

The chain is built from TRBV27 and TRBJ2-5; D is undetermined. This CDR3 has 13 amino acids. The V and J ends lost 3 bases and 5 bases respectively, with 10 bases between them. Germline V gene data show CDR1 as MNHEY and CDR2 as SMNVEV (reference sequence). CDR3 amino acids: CASSFERWETQYF. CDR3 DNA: TGTGCCAGCAGTTTCGAAAGATGGGAGACCCAGTACTTC.

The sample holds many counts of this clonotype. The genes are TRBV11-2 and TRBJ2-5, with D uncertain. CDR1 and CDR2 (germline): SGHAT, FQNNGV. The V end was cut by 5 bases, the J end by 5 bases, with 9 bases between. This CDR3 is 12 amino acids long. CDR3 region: CASSATGETQYF. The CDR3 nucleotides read TGTGCCAGCAGCGCCACCGGGGAGACCCAGTACTTC.

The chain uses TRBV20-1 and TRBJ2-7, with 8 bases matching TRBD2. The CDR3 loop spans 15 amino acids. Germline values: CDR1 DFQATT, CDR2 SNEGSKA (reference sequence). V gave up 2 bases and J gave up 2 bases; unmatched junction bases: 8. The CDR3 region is CSARRPGLVAYEQYF. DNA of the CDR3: TGCAGTGCTAGACGTCCGGGACTAGTAGCCTACGAGCAGTACTTC.

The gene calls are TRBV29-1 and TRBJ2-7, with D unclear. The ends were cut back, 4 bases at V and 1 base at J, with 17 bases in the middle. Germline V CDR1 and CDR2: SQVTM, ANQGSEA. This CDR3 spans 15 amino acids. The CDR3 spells CSVAWANQLSYEQYF. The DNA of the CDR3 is TGCAGCGTTGCCTGGGCTAACCAACTTTCCTACGAGCAGTACTTC.

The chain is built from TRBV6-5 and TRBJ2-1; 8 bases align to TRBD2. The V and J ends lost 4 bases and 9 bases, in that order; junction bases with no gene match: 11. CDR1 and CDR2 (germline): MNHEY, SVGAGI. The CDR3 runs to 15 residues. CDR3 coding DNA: TGTGCCAGCAGTTCCGACGGGGGGGCCGGGAGTGAGCAGTTCTTC. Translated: CASSSDGGAGSEQFF.

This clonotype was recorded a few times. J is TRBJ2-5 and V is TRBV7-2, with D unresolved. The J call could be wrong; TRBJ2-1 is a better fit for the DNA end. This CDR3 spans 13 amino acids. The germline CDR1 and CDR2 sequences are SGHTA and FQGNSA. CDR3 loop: CASSPLWGDEQFF. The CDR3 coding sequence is TGTGCCAGCAGCCCCCTGTGGGGTGATGAGCAGTTCTTC.

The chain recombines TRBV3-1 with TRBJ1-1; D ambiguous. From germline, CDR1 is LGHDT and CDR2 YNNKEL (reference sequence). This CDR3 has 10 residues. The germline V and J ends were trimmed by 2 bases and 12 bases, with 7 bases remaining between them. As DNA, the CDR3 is TGTGCCAGCAGCCAACTGTATACTTTCTTT. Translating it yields CASSQLYTFF.

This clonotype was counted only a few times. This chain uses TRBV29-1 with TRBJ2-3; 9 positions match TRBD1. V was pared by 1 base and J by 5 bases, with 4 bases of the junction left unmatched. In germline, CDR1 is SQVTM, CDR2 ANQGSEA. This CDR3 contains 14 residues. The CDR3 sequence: CSVEGQGDGDTQYF. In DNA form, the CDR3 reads TGCAGCGTTGAAGGACAGGGGGACGGAGATACGCAGTATTTT.

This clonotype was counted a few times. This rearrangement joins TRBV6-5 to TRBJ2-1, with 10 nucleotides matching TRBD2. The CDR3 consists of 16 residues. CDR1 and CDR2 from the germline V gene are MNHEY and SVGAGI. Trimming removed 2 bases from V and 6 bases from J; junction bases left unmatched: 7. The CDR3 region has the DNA TGTGCCAGCAGTTACAACCTAGCGGGAGTGCTCAATGAGCAGTTCTTC. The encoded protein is CASSYNLAGVLNEQFF.

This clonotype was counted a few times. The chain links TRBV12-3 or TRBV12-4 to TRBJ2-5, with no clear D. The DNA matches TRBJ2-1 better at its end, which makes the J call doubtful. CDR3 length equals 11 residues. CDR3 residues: CASSLYHEQFF. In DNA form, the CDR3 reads TGTGCCAGCAGTTTATATCATGAGCAGTTCTTC.

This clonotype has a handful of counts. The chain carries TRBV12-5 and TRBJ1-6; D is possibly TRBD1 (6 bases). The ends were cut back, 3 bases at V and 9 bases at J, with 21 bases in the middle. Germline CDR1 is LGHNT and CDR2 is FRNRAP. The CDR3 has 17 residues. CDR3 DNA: TGTGCTAGTGGTTTCACCATCCAACAGGGAAGCGGTTCACCCCTCCACTTT. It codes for CASGFTIQQGSGSPLHF. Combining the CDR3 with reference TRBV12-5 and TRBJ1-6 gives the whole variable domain DARVTQTPRHKVTEMGQEVTMRCQPILGHNTVFWYRQTMMQGLELLAYFRNRAPLDDSGMPKDRFSAEMPDATLATLKIQPSEPRDSAVYFCASGFTIQQGSGSPLHFGNGTRLTVT.

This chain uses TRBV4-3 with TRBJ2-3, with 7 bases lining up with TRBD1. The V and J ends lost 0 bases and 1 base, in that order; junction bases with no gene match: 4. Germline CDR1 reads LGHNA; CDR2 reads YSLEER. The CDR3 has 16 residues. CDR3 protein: CASSQDRTGRTDTQYF. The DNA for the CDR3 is TGCGCCAGCAGCCAAGATCGGACAGGACGCACAGATACGCAGTATTTT.

CDR3 sequence: CASSQGVADNEQFF. The CDR3 nucleotides read TGCGCCAGCAGCCAAGGGGTAGCGGACAATGAGCAGTTCTTC. This chain links TRBV4-1 with TRBJ2-5, with a weak D call TRBD2 (6 bases). The tail of the sequence fits TRBJ2-1 better, so the J call may be wrong. The germline V gene has CDR1 MGHRA and CDR2 YSYEKL. The CDR3 contains 14 residues.

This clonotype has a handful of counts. In nucleotides, the CDR3 is TGTGCCGGCGAGGACCCCAAGTACCAAGAGACCCAGTACTTC. Translation gives CAGEDPKYQETQYF. The chain combines TRBV2 with TRBJ2-5; D gene unclear. The CDR3 extends over 14 amino acids. Per germline, CDR1 SNHLY and CDR2 FYNNEI. Trimming took off 11 bases at V and 0 bases at J, with 16 bases between the two ends.

DNA of the CDR3: TGTGCCAGTAGTACGTGGGGACAGGGAGGTTCACCCCTCCACTTT. Amino acids: CASSTWGQGGSPLHF. The chain carries TRBV19 and TRBJ1-6, with 9 bases identical to TRBD1. This CDR3 is 15 amino acids long. Germline assignment: CDR1 LNHDA and CDR2 SQIVND (reference sequence). V shed 4 bases, J shed 9 bases, and the junction held 7 bases outside the gene matches.

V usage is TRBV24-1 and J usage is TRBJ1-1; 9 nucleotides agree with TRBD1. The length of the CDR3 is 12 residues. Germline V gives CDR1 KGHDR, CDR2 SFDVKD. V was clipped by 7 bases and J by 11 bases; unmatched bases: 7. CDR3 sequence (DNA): TGTGCCACCAGGGACAGGGGTTCGGGGGCTTTCTTT. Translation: CATRDRGSGAFF.

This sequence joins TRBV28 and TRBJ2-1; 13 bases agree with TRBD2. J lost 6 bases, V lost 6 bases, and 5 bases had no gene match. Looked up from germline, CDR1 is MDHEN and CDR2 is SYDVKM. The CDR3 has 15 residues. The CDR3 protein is CASRPTSGGANEQFF. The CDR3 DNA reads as TGTGCCAGCAGGCCAACTAGCGGGGGGGCCAATGAGCAGTTCTTC.